This T cell receptor beta chain was sequenced for a study of blood T cell repertoires in COVID-19. Clones were sequenced by immunoSEQ multiplex PCR, and TCRdb holds only the in-frame ones, with some missing. The sample contains some 200,000 clones, around 84% of which appear only once. Trimming took off 2 bases at V and 1 base at J, with 9 bases between the two ends. The CDR3 has 14 amino acids. CDR1 and CDR2 from the germline V gene are SGHRS and YFSETQ. Sequencing input: peripheral blood. The V call is TRBV5-1, the J call TRBJ2-5; no reliable D call. The TCR was taken from a man aged 50 or older with active or convalescent COVID-19. The CDR3 loop reads CASSLIQAQETQYF. The CDR3 nucleotides are TGCGCCAGCAGCTTAATTCAAGCCCAAGAGACCCAGTACTTC.